The 3 T cell receptor beta chains below come from one sample, sequenced in a study of shared clonotypes between healthy human individuals. Selected positively for CCR7 and CD45RO-negative, naive CD8 cells excluded terminally differentiated effector memory CD45RA+ cells. The table came from immunoSEQ multiplex PCR; TCRdb's copy has only in-frame clones and leaves some out. The table lists about 1.9 million clones, 80% to 95% of them singletons. Sequencing used naive CD8+ T cells from PBMCs. The receptors originated from a young man in good health. Some clones in this sample may be carry-over from other donors' samples.

This clone was counted once. The chain recombines TRBV4-1 with TRBJ1-5; no definite D call. V lost 3 bases to trimming and J lost 0 bases, with 9 bases between them. Germline lookup yields CDR1 MGHRA and CDR2 YSYEKL. The length of the CDR3 is 15 residues. CDR3 protein: CASSHPGFSNQPQHF. Here the CDR3 DNA reads TGCGCCAGCAGCCACCCGGGATTTAGCAATCAGCCCCAGCATTTT.

The rearrangement uses TRBV7-3 and TRBJ2-5; D might be TRBD2 (6 bases). Germline CDR1 and CDR2: SGHTA and FQGTGA. The CDR3 spans 12 residues. With 3 bases removed from V and 9 bases from J, the gap between germline ends came to 11 bases. The CDR3 loop is CASSLTRGAQYF. The CDR3 DNA sequence: TGTGCCAGCAGCTTGACCCGCGGGGCCCAGTACTTC.

This clone was detected only once. The J gene is TRBJ2-7, the V gene TRBV27; 11 bases line up with TRBD2. V was clipped by 5 bases and J by 3 bases; unmatched bases: 3. The CDR3 extends over 14 amino acids. The germline CDR1 and CDR2 sequences are MNHEY and SMNVEV (reference sequence). The CDR3 DNA reads as TGTGCCAGCAGTGTCGGGACTAGCGGCTACGAGCAGTACTTC. Its translation is CASSVGTSGYEQYF.